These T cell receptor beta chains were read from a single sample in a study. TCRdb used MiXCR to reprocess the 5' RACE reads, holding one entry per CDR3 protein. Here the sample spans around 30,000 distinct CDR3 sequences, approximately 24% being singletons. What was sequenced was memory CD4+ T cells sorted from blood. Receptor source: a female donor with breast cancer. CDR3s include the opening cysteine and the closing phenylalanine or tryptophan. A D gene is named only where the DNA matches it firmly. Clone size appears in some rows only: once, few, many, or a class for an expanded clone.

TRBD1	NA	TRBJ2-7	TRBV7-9	TGTGCCAGCAGCTTAAGTCGACAGGGATACCACGAGCAGTACTTC	CASSLSRQGYHEQYF
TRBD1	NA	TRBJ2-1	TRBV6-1	TGTGCCAGCAGCACTCCACAGGGGGAATACTCTTCCTACAATGAGCAGTTCTTC	CASSTPQGEYSSYNEQFF
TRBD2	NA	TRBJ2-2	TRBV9	TGTGCCAGCAGCGTCGAGGGAGGGGTCCTCACCGGGGAGCTGTTTTTT	CASSVEGGVLTGELFF
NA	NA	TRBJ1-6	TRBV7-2	TGTACCAGCAGCTTGGCAGGGAGTAATTCACCCCTCCACTTT	CTSSLAGSNSPLHF
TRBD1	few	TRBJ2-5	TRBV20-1	TGCAGTGCCCTCTCACGACAGGGGATAGACCAAGAGACCCAGTACTTC	CSALSRQGIDQETQYF
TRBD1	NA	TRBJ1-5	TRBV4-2	TGTGCCAGCAGCCAAGAGCGACCGGACAGGGGGTCGGTTCAGCCCCAGCATTTT	CASSQERPDRGSVQPQHF
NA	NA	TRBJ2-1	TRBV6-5	TGTGCCAGCAGTTACTCTTTGCCAGAGAGCTCCTACAATGAGCAGTTCTTC	CASSYSLPESSYNEQFF
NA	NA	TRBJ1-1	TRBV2	TGTGCCAGCAGTGACAGGGTCACTGAAGCTTTCTTT	CASSDRVTEAFF
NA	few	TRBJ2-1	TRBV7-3	TGTGCCAGCAGCCCCCTGGCAGGGGCCTACAATGAGCAGTTCTTC	CASSPLAGAYNEQFF
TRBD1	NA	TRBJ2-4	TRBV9	TGTGCCAGCAGCGCAGGGGGCTCCGGCAAAAACATTCAGTACTTC	CASSAGGSGKNIQYF
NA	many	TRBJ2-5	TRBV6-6	TGTGCCAGCAGTTACGTGGAGACCCAGTACTTC	CASSYVETQYF
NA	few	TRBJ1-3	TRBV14	TGTGCCAGCAGCCAATGGAACTCTGGAAACACCATATATTTT	CASSQWNSGNTIYF
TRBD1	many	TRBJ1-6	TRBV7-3	TGTGCCAGCAGCGAGGGACAGGGTAATTCACCCCTCCACTTT	CASSEGQGNSPLHF
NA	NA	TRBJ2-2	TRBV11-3	TGTGCCAGCAGCTTAGTCACTCGCGGGGAGCTGTTTTTT	CASSLVTRGELFF
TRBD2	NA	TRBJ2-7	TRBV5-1	TGCGCCAGCAGCTTGGGGACTAGCGGACTCTTCTCCTACGAGCAGTACTTC	CASSLGTSGLFSYEQYF
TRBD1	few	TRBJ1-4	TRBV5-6	TGTGCCAGCAGCCCCCCAGGGGGAACGGCAACTAATGAAAAACTGTTTTTT	CASSPPGGTATNEKLFF
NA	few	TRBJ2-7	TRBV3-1	TGTGCCAGCAGCCAAGAAGGCAGCGACGAGCAGTACTTC	CASSQEGSDEQYF
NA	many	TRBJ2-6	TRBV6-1	TGTGCCAGCAGGGGTTTTGGGGCCAACGTCCTGACTTTC	CASRGFGANVLTF
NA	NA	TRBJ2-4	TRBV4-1	TGCGCCAGCAGCACCCGTCTAGAACAAGGGGTAAACATTCAGTACTTC	CASSTRLEQGVNIQYF
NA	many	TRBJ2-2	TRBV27	TGTGCCAGCAGTTCCGGAGGGCCCGCCTCCGGGGAGCTGTTTTTT	CASSSGGPASGELFF
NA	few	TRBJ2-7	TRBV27	TGTGCCAGCTGTCACTCGGGCCGGGGCGAGCAGTACTTC	CASCHSGRGEQYF
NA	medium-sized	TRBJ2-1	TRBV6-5	TGTGCCAGCAGTTACTTCCCCGCGGATGAGCAGTTCTTC	CASSYFPADEQFF
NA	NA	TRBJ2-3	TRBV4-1	TGCGCCAGCAGCCAAGTGGGGCTGGCAGATACGCAGTATTTT	CASSQVGLADTQYF
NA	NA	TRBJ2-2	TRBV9	TGTGCCAGCAGCGTAGAAGGAATCGCGAACACCGGGGAGCTGTTTTTT	CASSVEGIANTGELFF
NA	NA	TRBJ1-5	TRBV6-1	TGTGCCAGCAGTGAACGGGGAGCTACTAACCTTAGCAATCAGCCCCAGCATTTT	CASSERGATNLSNQPQHF
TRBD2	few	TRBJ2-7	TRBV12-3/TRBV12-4	TGTGCCAGCAGTATGGGACTAGCGGGAGAAGGGCAGTACTTC	CASSMGLAGEGQYF
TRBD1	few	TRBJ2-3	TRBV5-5	TGTGCCAGCAGCGCGGACAGGGGATTAGCAGATACGCAGTATTTT	CASSADRGLADTQYF
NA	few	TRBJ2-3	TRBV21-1	TGTGCCAGCAGCACCGCGGTGCTAGCGGCTAGCACAGATACGCAGTATTTT	CASSTAVLAASTDTQYF
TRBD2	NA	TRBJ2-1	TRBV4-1	TGCGCCAGCAGCCTGACTAGCGGGGGGGCCTTGCGTCGGAATGAGCAGTTCTTC	CASSLTSGGALRRNEQFF
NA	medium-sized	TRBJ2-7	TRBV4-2	TGTGCCAGCAGCCAAGATCCCGCCGGGGCCGAGCAGTACTTC	CASSQDPAGAEQYF
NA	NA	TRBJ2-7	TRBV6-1	TGTGCCAGCAGTGAAGGCAAAACCTACGAGCAGTACTTC	CASSEGKTYEQYF